This T cell receptor beta chain is drawn from a study of shared clonotypes between healthy human individuals. Turning to the study itself: CD4 naive cells filled three plates per donor, CD4 memory three, CD8 naive two and CD8 memory one.

CDR1 and CDR2 from the germline V gene are MNHNY and SVGAGI (reference sequence). This CDR3 spans 14 amino acids. The ends were cut back, 1 base at V and 5 bases at J, with 11 bases in the middle. Assay: immunoSEQ multiplex PCR; the TCRdb copy retains only in-frame clones and omits some. The sample contains some 2,000,000 clones, around 96% of which appear only once. Positive CCR7 selection of CD45RO-negative cells yielded the naive CD8 cells, and terminally differentiated effector memory CD45RA+ cells were excluded. The sample taken for sequencing was naive CD8+ T cells sorted from blood. The receptor was isolated from a man aged 18 to 30 in good health. The gene calls are TRBV6-6 and TRBJ1-2, with TRBD1 as a possible D gene (5 bases). The CDR3 protein is CASSYWGSLYGYTF. The CDR3 bases are TGTGCCAGCAGTTACTGGGGGAGCTTGTATGGCTACACCTTC.